Following are 4 T cell receptor beta chains from one sample sequenced in a study of T cell responses to AZD1222 COVID-19 vaccine (TCRdb year 2021). Explained via the paper, the time point label denotes: about 28 days (+/-7) after the second vaccine dose. Library generation was performed with the immunoSEQ multiplex PCR assay. This is the immuneACCESS table as TCRdb keeps it, with only in-frame sequences that have V and J called. A part of the clones is gone; compared with another copy, unresolved V genes explain less than half, and the rest is unexplained. Here the sample has about 84,000 clones; roughly 85% occur a single time. The top ten clonotypes cover 9% to 13% of the sample. Sequencing was performed on peripheral blood, taken 28 days after the second AZD1222 dose. The receptor source for this set is an adult who received the AZD1222 COVID-19 vaccine.

This clone was seen a single time. The chain employs TRBV29-1 and TRBJ1-5, with 7 bases that match TRBD1. The trim removed 6 bases at V and 9 bases at J, leaving 11 bases unmatched. The CDR3 covers 13 residues. Germline V gene sequence: CDR1 SQVTM, CDR2 ANQGSEA. The CDR3 region has the DNA TGCAGCGTAACATTACAGGGGTTAGGGCCCCAGCATTTT. Translation: CSVTLQGLGPQHF.

The chain recombines TRBV4-3 with TRBJ1-1; D gene unclear. V gave up 8 bases and J gave up 3 bases, with 13 bases separating them. This CDR3 is built from 13 residues. The germline V gene has CDR1 LGHNA and CDR2 YSLEER. This chain's CDR3 is CASGKGGYTEAFF. In DNA form, the CDR3 reads TGCGCCAGCGGAAAGGGAGGATACACTGAAGCTTTCTTT.

The chain is built from TRBV25-1 and TRBJ2-2; D is uncertain. Germline CDR1 is MGHDK and CDR2 is SYGVNS. Trimming pared 0 bases from V and 5 bases from J, leaving 7 bases between. This CDR3 contains 14 residues. For the CDR3, the DNA is TGTGCCAGCAGTGAATATAGGTATACCGGGGAGCTGTTTTTT. Its translation: CASSEYRYTGELFF.

This chain connects TRBV19 to TRBJ1-1, with no clear D. Trimming took off 5 bases at V and 3 bases at J, with 13 bases between the two ends. Germline lookup yields CDR1 LNHDA and CDR2 SQIVND (reference sequence). The CDR3 covers 14 residues. CDR3 nucleotides: TGTGCCAGTAGTTCCGGCGGTCGGGACACTGAAGCTTTCTTT. It translates to CASSSGGRDTEAFF.